The next 8 T cell receptor beta chains were all read from a single sample in a study of control samples from healthy donors and cancer patients. Clones were sequenced by immunoSEQ multiplex PCR, and TCRdb holds only the in-frame ones, with some missing. The repertoire holds roughly 400,000 clones, with roughly 90% as singletons. The sequenced sample consisted of PBMCs. The receptors shown here come from a man aged 40-49 years with head and neck cancer.

The rearrangement uses TRBV13 and TRBJ2-2; D remains ambiguous. The germline CDR1 and CDR2 sequences are PRHDT and FYEKMQ (reference sequence). Trimming took off 5 bases at V and 3 bases at J, with 10 bases between the two ends. This CDR3 is built from 14 residues. Here the CDR3 reads CASSPRRDTGELFF. The CDR3 nucleotides are TGTGCCAGCAGCCCCCGCAGAGACACCGGGGAGCTGTTTTTT.

J is TRBJ1-1 and V is TRBV6-6; D not resolved. Looked up from germline, CDR1 is MNHNY and CDR2 is SVGAGI (reference sequence). Trimming left V 2 bases short and J 7 bases short, with 2 bases between. This CDR3 is 10 amino acids long. The CDR3 region is CASSYLEAFF. CDR3 sequence (DNA): TGTGCCAGCAGTTACCTTGAAGCTTTCTTT.

The rearrangement links TRBV7-9 to TRBJ2-4; weak D call: TRBD2 (5 bases). Germline lookup yields CDR1 SEHNR and CDR2 FQNEAQ (reference sequence). CDR3 length equals 15 residues. Trimming took 4 bases from V and 0 from J, leaving 10 bases between them. CDR3 nucleotides: TGTGCCAGCAGCTCATCACTAGGAGCCAAAAACATTCAGTACTTC. This encodes CASSSSLGAKNIQYF.

J is TRBJ1-1 and V is TRBV6-1; TRBD1 matches at 9 bases. The ends lost 3 bases at V and 4 bases at J; junction bases unmatched: 6. Germline CDR1 and CDR2: MNHNS and SASEGT. The CDR3 totals 15 residues. As DNA, the CDR3 is TGTGCCAGCAGTGACCCCCGGGGACAGGGCACTGAAGCTTTCTTT. This translates into CASSDPRGQGTEAFF.

This sequence joins TRBV30 and TRBJ1-5; D gene uncertain. Trimming removed 8 bases at V and 2 bases at J, with 22 bases between. CDR1 is GTSNPN, CDR2 SVGIG, per germline (reference sequence). This CDR3 comprises 16 residues. CDR3 bases: TGTGCCCCCTCTGAGACCGATGGATTTGGCAATCAGCCCCAGCATTTT. Amino acids: CAPSETDGFGNQPQHF.

V gene TRBV9 combines with J gene TRBJ2-5; 7 bases are shared with TRBD2. The ends lost 2 bases at V and 0 bases at J; junction bases unmatched: 4. The germline gives CDR1 SGDLS, CDR2 YYNGEE. This CDR3 has 15 amino acids. In DNA form, the CDR3 reads TGTGCCAGCAGCGTGACTAGCTTTCACCAAGAGACCCAGTACTTC. It codes for CASSVTSFHQETQYF.

This chain joins TRBV27 and TRBJ2-1; 11 bases align to TRBD2. The CDR3 has 16 amino acids. Germline CDR1 reads MNHEY; CDR2 reads SMNVEV (reference sequence). J gave up 0 bases and V 2 bases, and 0 bases lay outside the gene matches. The CDR3 loop reads CASSLLAGGSYNEQFF. DNA for the CDR3: TGTGCCAGCAGTTTACTAGCGGGGGGCTCCTACAATGAGCAGTTCTTC.

This chain connects TRBV6-5 to TRBJ2-5, with a tentative D call TRBD1 (6 bases). V was cut by 6 bases and J by 5 bases, with 10 bases left in between. The germline V gene has CDR1 MNHEY and CDR2 SVGAGI. This CDR3 has 12 amino acids. The CDR3 nucleotides read TGTGCCAGCAGCCGACAGGCGGAGACCCAGTACTTC. Translating gives CASSRQAETQYF.